A single sample gave rise to the 31 T cell receptor beta chains below, sequenced in a study of cytomegalovirus exposure and HLA in healthy donors. Primers included in the PCR were 60 Vbeta and 13 Jbeta primers. Sequenced by immunoSEQ multiplex PCR; TCRdb stores in-frame clones only, minus some. The listing records 200,000 or so clones. Sequenced sample: PBMCs. These receptors were collected from a boy between 10 and 17 years old in good health and CMV-seronegative.

The chain links TRBV30 to TRBJ1-1; 10 nucleotides line up with TRBD1. Per the germline V gene, CDR1 is GTSNPN and CDR2 is SVGIG (reference sequence). The CDR3 covers 20 residues. Losses at the gene ends were 0 bases for V and 0 bases for J; bases not matched to a gene: 16. CDR3 nucleotide sequence: TGTGCCTGGAGTGTAACGGGCCGGGACAGGGGTCATGATATGAACACTGAAGCTTTCTTT. Protein: CAWSVTGRDRGHDMNTEAFF.

J is TRBJ1-5 and V is TRBV5-6; maybe TRBD1 (6 bases). The V and J ends lost 4 bases and 6 bases respectively, with 14 bases between them. The CDR3 runs to 14 residues. Germline CDR1 is SGHDT and CDR2 is YYEEEE. Here the CDR3 DNA reads TGTGCCAGCAGCCAGTCGGGGGGCGGTCAGCCCCAGCATTTT. It encodes CASSQSGGGQPQHF.

This chain connects TRBV27 to TRBJ1-2, with D uncertain. From germline, CDR1 is MNHEY and CDR2 SMNVEV (reference sequence). With 4 bases removed from V and 3 bases from J, the gap between germline ends came to 15 bases. The CDR3 extends over 15 amino acids. The CDR3 reads CASSSTILNHYGYTF. DNA for the CDR3: TGTGCCAGCAGTTCAACAATTCTCAATCACTATGGCTACACCTTC.

The CDR3 DNA is TGTGCCAGCAGTTACGTAGATTCGGGGGGCTACGAGCAGTACTTC. Its protein product is CASSYVDSGGYEQYF. The rearrangement links TRBV6-5 to TRBJ2-7, with 7 bases lining up with TRBD2. Germline V gene data show CDR1 as MNHEY and CDR2 as SVGAGI. The CDR3 has 15 residues. V shed 2 bases, J shed 3 bases, and the junction held 7 bases outside the gene matches.

The gene calls are TRBV10-2 and TRBJ1-3; possibly TRBD1 for D (6 bases). The CDR3 length is 17 residues. Germline values: CDR1 WSHSY, CDR2 SAAADI. Trimming left V 5 bases short and J 0 bases short, with 17 bases between. This CDR3 reads CASSMYGGPDSGNTIYF. CDR3 coding DNA: TGCGCCAGCAGTATGTATGGGGGCCCTGACTCTGGAAACACCATATATTTT.

The chain has TRBV14 and TRBJ2-7; D gene uncertain. The CDR3 totals 12 residues. Looked up from germline, CDR1 is SGHDN and CDR2 is FVKESK. Between the trimmed V and J ends, which lost 6 bases and 5 bases, there was a span of 11 bases. The DNA for the CDR3 is TGTGCCAGCAGTTCAGGTGTAGACGAGCAGTACTTC. Translating it yields CASSSGVDEQYF.

The V and J genes are TRBV5-1 and TRBJ2-7; 7 bases fit TRBD1. Germline trimming cut 2 bases from V and 3 bases from J; bases unmatched to any gene: 8. This CDR3 is 15 amino acids long. The V gene's germline CDR1 is SGHRS and CDR2 YFSETQ. The DNA for the CDR3 is TGCGCCAGCAGCTTAGGCGACAGGGAGAACTACGAGCAGTACTTC. It specifies CASSLGDRENYEQYF.

The chain combines TRBV10-3 with TRBJ2-3; 14 positions agree with TRBD2. Germline V gene lookup returns CDR1 ENHRY and CDR2 SYGVKD. This CDR3 contains 20 residues. V shed 6 bases, J shed 0 bases, and the junction held 14 bases outside the gene matches. The CDR3 protein is CAIRSGGTSGGRVSTDTQYF. The CDR3, as DNA: TGTGCCATCAGGTCGGGGGGGACTAGCGGGGGCCGGGTCAGCACAGATACGCAGTATTTT.

The V gene is TRBV11-2, the J gene TRBJ2-5; 10 bases agree with TRBD2. The ends lost 0 bases at V and 4 bases at J; junction bases unmatched: 8. This CDR3 has 17 residues. Germline CDR1 is SGHAT and CDR2 is FQNNGV. The chain's CDR3 is CASSLDLRQRGGETQYF. The CDR3 DNA sequence: TGTGCCAGCAGCTTAGACCTCCGACAGCGGGGGGGAGAGACCCAGTACTTC. The full variable domain, in which reference TRBV11-2 and TRBJ2-5 provide the parts outside the CDR3, is EAGVAQSPRYKIIEKRQSVAFWCNPISGHATLYWYQQILGQGPKLLIQFQNNGVVDDSQLPKDRFSAERLKGVDSTLKIQPAKLEDSAVYLCASSLDLRQRGGETQYFGPGTRLLVL.

To note about this clone: The junction does not match germline at one end; this may be a read error. V and J are TRBV7-7 and TRBJ2-5; D is undetermined. CDR1 SSHAT and CDR2 FNYEAQ come from the germline V gene (reference sequence). The CDR3 length is 14 residues. The CDR3 DNA sequence: TGTGCTAGCAGCTTAGATTTGCAGGCGGAGACCCAGTACTTC. This translates into CASSLDLQAETQYF.

V is TRBV5-5 and J is TRBJ2-5, with TRBD2 as a possible D gene (7 bases). V lost 1 base and J lost 4, with 11 bases in between. The CDR3 is 14 amino acids. Germline V CDR1 and CDR2: SGHKS, YYEKEE (reference sequence). The CDR3: CASSLLGGLETQYF. The DNA for the CDR3 is TGTGCCAGCAGCTTGCTGGGGGGGCTAGAGACCCAGTACTTC.

The chain uses TRBV19 and TRBJ2-3; 7 bases are a match to TRBD1. V was pared by 4 bases and J by 6 bases, with 7 bases of the junction left unmatched. Germline V gene sequence: CDR1 LNHDA, CDR2 SQIVND (reference sequence). The length of the CDR3 is 14 residues. The chain's CDR3 is CASSKRQGFDTQYF. The CDR3 DNA follows: TGTGCCAGTAGTAAAAGACAGGGTTTCGATACGCAGTATTTT.

This chain connects TRBV5-4 to TRBJ2-3; TRBD1 aligns across 10 bases. The germline V gene encodes CDR1 SGHNT and CDR2 YYREEE (reference sequence). The CDR3 loop spans 16 amino acids. Trimming removed 4 bases from V and 1 base from J; junction bases left unmatched: 6. The CDR3 is CASSPRTGGGTDTQYF. For the CDR3, the DNA is TGTGCCAGCAGCCCTAGGACAGGGGGGGGCACAGATACGCAGTATTTT.

The chain employs TRBV28 and TRBJ1-1; no clear D. Deletions cut 2 bases from V and 0 bases from J, with 13 bases between. The CDR3 sequence is 16 residues long. Germline V gene lookup returns CDR1 MDHEN and CDR2 SYDVKM. As DNA, the CDR3 is TGTGCCAGCAGTTTAAAGGGTCTCGGGATGAACACTGAAGCTTTCTTT. It yields the protein CASSLKGLGMNTEAFF.

This chain links TRBV4-2 with TRBJ2-7; D is perhaps TRBD2 (5 bases). This CDR3 is built from 16 residues. Germline CDR1 and CDR2: LGHNA and YNFKEQ. V was pared by 0 bases and J by 6 bases, with 18 bases between. The CDR3 DNA sequence: TGTGCCAGCAGCCAAGATCTGGTCTTTGGCGGGTCCGAGCAGTACTTC. Translating gives CASSQDLVFGGSEQYF.

This chain uses TRBV30 with TRBJ2-7; D call uncertain. This CDR3 spans 13 amino acids. Germline assignment: CDR1 GTSNPN and CDR2 SVGIG (reference sequence). Trimming stripped 3 bases from V and 7 bases from J, with 16 bases between. The CDR3 bases are TGTGCCTGGAGAGGAAGTAGACCTAGAGAGCAGTACTTC. Its translation: CAWRGSRPREQYF.

On this clone: Lacking the conserved final phenylalanine or tryptophan, this CDR3 likely reflects a read error. The DNA is omitted, as the CDR3 cannot be located on it reliably, and the CDR3 follows TCRdb's listing. V usage is TRBV3-2 and J usage is TRBJ2-7; the table's D call TRBD2 went unverified against the DNA. TRBV3-2 is described as a pseudogene. Including both end residues, the CDR3 is 9 amino acids long. The CDR3 sequence: CASSPGGLG.

This chain joins TRBV9 and TRBJ2-3, with D tentatively TRBD2 (7 bases). The CDR3 loop spans 16 amino acids. Trimming pared 0 bases from V and 3 bases from J, leaving 14 bases between. The germline CDR1 and CDR2 sequences are SGDLS and YYNGEE. In DNA, the CDR3 is TGTGCCAGCAGCGTAGGGGGGGGCCTCAGGACAGATACGCAGTATTTT. This sequence encodes CASSVGGGLRTDTQYF.

This chain links TRBV7-2 with TRBJ1-6; no firm D call. This CDR3 is 12 amino acids long. CDR1 is SGHTA, CDR2 FQGNSA, per germline. Between the trimmed V and J ends, which lost 8 bases and 9 bases, there was a span of 11 bases. DNA for the CDR3: TGTGCCAGCGGCCCCCCTTTTTCACCCCTCCACTTT. Translated: CASGPPFSPLHF.

DNA for the CDR3: TGTGCCACTAACGCAGGGGATGGCTACACCTTC. Translated: CATNAGDGYTF. This sequence joins TRBV28 and TRBJ1-2, with D possibly TRBD1 on 6 matching bases. CDR1 is MDHEN and CDR2 is SYDVKM in the germline V gene. CDR3 length: 11 amino acids. The V and J ends lost 10 bases and 6 bases respectively, with 12 bases between them.

This chain joins TRBV9 and TRBJ2-4; the match to TRBD1 covers 7 bases. After removal of 1 base from V and 6 bases from J, the junction contained 4 bases not matched to a gene. The length of the CDR3 is 14 residues. Germline-derived CDR1 and CDR2 are SGDLS and YYNGEE. The chain's CDR3 is CASSVLPGGNIQYF. In DNA form, the CDR3 reads TGTGCCAGCAGCGTACTCCCAGGGGGAAACATTCAGTACTTC.

The chain couples TRBV15 to TRBJ2-7; D is uncertain. Germline assignment: CDR1 LNHNV and CDR2 YYDKDF (reference sequence). The CDR3 contains 14 residues. V lost 1 base and J 0 bases, leaving 7 bases between the germline ends. CDR3 in DNA: TGTGCCACCAGCAGAGGACGGAGCTCCTACGAGCAGTACTTC. This encodes CATSRGRSSYEQYF.

The chain employs TRBV30 and TRBJ2-7, with TRBD1 matching 9 bases. Germline V gene data show CDR1 as GTSNPN and CDR2 as SVGIG (reference sequence). V was pared by 2 bases and J by 4 bases, with 3 bases of the junction left unmatched. This CDR3 has 13 amino acids. CDR3 in DNA: TGTGCCTGGAGTCCAGGACAGGGGTACGAGCAGTACTTC. As protein: CAWSPGQGYEQYF.

The chain combines TRBV4-1 with TRBJ1-5; the D is unclear. The V gene's germline CDR1 is MGHRA and CDR2 YSYEKL. This CDR3 region has 16 residues. Trimming pared 5 bases from V and 0 bases from J, leaving 14 bases between. The CDR3 nucleotides are TGCGCCAGCAGCTTCCGTGAGAGTGATAGCAATCAGCCCCAGCATTTT. This codes for CASSFRESDSNQPQHF.

The chain is built from TRBV6-6 and TRBJ1-2; 10 nucleotides agree with TRBD1. The CDR3 runs to 14 residues. Germline lookup yields CDR1 MNHNY and CDR2 SVGAGI (reference sequence). J lost 4 bases, V lost 5 bases, and 4 bases had no gene match. In DNA form, the CDR3 reads TGTGCCAGCAGTCCCGGACAGGGGGGCTATGGCTACACCTTC. Translated, it gives CASSPGQGGYGYTF.

The chain recombines TRBV15 with TRBJ2-7; the D gene is possibly TRBD2 (6 bases). Trimming took off 7 bases at V and 3 bases at J, with 19 bases between the two ends. The CDR3 has 15 amino acids. Germline assignment: CDR1 LNHNV and CDR2 YYDKDF (reference sequence). The DNA for the CDR3 is TGTGCCACCACCCAAGGAGTGGGGGGTAACTACGAGCAGTACTTC. This encodes CATTQGVGGNYEQYF.

The chain couples TRBV6-1 to TRBJ2-1; D ambiguous. The CDR3 runs to 15 residues. V was clipped by 8 bases and J by 4 bases, with 18 bases between them. From germline, CDR1 is MNHNS and CDR2 SASEGT. CDR3 nucleotide sequence: TGTGCCAGCTCCCCAAGCCCTTTCGGGTACAATGAGCAGTTCTTC. It codes for CASSPSPFGYNEQFF.

This chain uses TRBV2 with TRBJ2-7; 8 bases are a match to TRBD1. Germline CDR1 SNHLY, CDR2 FYNNEI. Trimming at V came to 1 base and at J to 2 bases, leaving 4 bases not matched to a gene. The CDR3 runs to 15 residues. The CDR3 here is CASSEGQGATYEQYF. Written as DNA, the CDR3 is TGTGCCAGCAGTGAAGGGCAGGGGGCGACCTACGAGCAGTACTTC.

The rearrangement links TRBV18 to TRBJ1-5; TRBD1 is a possible D gene (5 bases). V was shortened by 3 bases and J by 6 bases, with 12 bases between the two germline ends. There are 14 residues in the CDR3. Germline V gene sequence: CDR1 KGHSH, CDR2 LQKENI. The chain's CDR3 is CASSPDIVSQPQHF. The CDR3 nucleotides are TGTGCCAGCTCACCGGACATAGTAAGTCAGCCCCAGCATTTT.

The chain links TRBV12-5 to TRBJ2-1; D possibly corresponds to TRBD2 (6 bases). The V gene lost 5 bases and the J gene lost 3 bases, with 17 bases spanning the gap. The germline V gene has CDR1 LGHNT and CDR2 FRNRAP. CDR3 length equals 16 residues. The CDR3 spells CASGVADGGGYNEQFF. The CDR3 DNA reads as TGTGCTAGTGGTGTGGCTGACGGGGGAGGCTACAATGAGCAGTTCTTC.

The chain has TRBV30 and TRBJ2-7; TRBD1 aligns across 9 bases. The junction had 6 bases not matched to a gene; V was cut back by 0 bases and J by 6 bases. CDR1 and CDR2 from the germline V gene are GTSNPN and SVGIG (reference sequence). The CDR3 covers 14 residues. The CDR3 nucleotides are TGTGCCTGGAGTGTACCGGACAGGGGCCGCGAGCAGTACTTC. This translates into CAWSVPDRGREQYF.